Each of the 29 T cell receptor beta chains below was sequenced from the same sample in a study of cytomegalovirus exposure and HLA in healthy donors. PCR primers comprised 60 Vbeta and 13 Jbeta primers. TCRdb keeps only in-frame clones here, not all; method: immunoSEQ multiplex PCR. Found here are about 130,000 clones, around two thirds of them singletons; the top ten hold more than 3.5%. The material sequenced was PBMCs. These receptor sequences come from a man aged 18 to 30 in good health and CMV-seropositive.

The chain is built from TRBV30 and TRBJ2-2; D is unclear. V gave up 4 bases and J gave up 1 base, with 4 bases separating them. This CDR3 is 12 amino acids long. Per the germline V gene, CDR1 is GTSNPN and CDR2 is SVGIG (reference sequence). CDR3: CAWTVNTGELFF. The CDR3, as DNA: TGTGCCTGGACCGTGAACACCGGGGAGCTGTTTTTT.

CDR3 residues: CASSNLNDEKLFF. As DNA, the CDR3 is TGTGCCAGCAGTAATCTAAACGATGAAAAACTGTTTTTT. The gene calls are TRBV6-5 and TRBJ1-4; D remains unclear. Looked up from germline, CDR1 is MNHEY and CDR2 is SVGAGI. V lost 5 bases to trimming and J lost 6 bases, with 10 bases between them. The CDR3 is 13 residues long.

The V call is TRBV10-1, the J call TRBJ1-1; 9 bases map to TRBD1. CDR3 length: 15 residues. V lost 0 bases and J lost 3; bases outside the gene matches: 2. The germline V gene encodes CDR1 WNHNN and CDR2 SYGVQD (reference sequence). CDR3 sequence reads: CASSESTGGDTEAFF. The CDR3 DNA is TGCGCCAGCAGTGAGTCGACAGGGGGAGACACTGAAGCTTTCTTT.

This clone has just a few counts. The chain links TRBV19 to TRBJ1-5; 10 bases are shared with TRBD1. V trimming: 6 bases; J trimming: 6 bases; junction bases outside the gene matches: 8. The CDR3 totals 15 residues. Germline lookup yields CDR1 LNHDA and CDR2 SQIVND (reference sequence). The DNA for the CDR3 is TGTGCCAGTAGGATGGGACAGGGGATCTCTCAGCCCCAGCATTTT. This translates into CASRMGQGISQPQHF.

This chain connects TRBV5-6 to TRBJ1-5; TRBD1 matches at 8 bases. This CDR3 is built from 14 residues. J was trimmed by 4 bases and V by 6 bases; bases with no gene match: 6. The germline V gene encodes CDR1 SGHDT and CDR2 YYEEEE. This CDR3 is CASTWQGANQPQHF. CDR3 nucleotide sequence: TGTGCCAGCACTTGGCAGGGGGCTAATCAGCCCCAGCATTTT.

The chain is built from TRBV27 and TRBJ1-5; 9 bases are a match to TRBD1. V shed 6 bases and J 5 bases; nucleotides not matched to a gene: 8. This CDR3 comprises 15 residues. Germline CDR1 MNHEY, CDR2 SMNVEV (reference sequence). CDR3: CASRLQGAGDQPQHF. CDR3 DNA sequence: TGTGCCAGCAGGCTACAGGGGGCTGGGGATCAGCCCCAGCATTTT.

The rearrangement links TRBV28 to TRBJ1-4; possibly TRBD1 for D (5 bases). V was shortened by 7 bases and J by 8 bases, with 17 bases between the two germline ends. The germline CDR1 and CDR2 sequences are MDHEN and SYDVKM. This CDR3 is built from 14 residues. CDR3 protein: CASNPAGLGEKLFF. CDR3 nucleotide sequence: TGTGCCAGCAATCCAGCGGGGCTAGGCGAAAAACTGTTTTTT.

This clone was counted once. CDR3 amino acids: CASLGTGGPREQYF. In nucleotides, the CDR3 is TGTGCCAGCCTTGGGACAGGGGGCCCCAGGGAGCAGTACTTC. The gene calls are TRBV28 and TRBJ2-7, with 12 positions matching TRBD1. CDR1 is MDHEN, CDR2 SYDVKM, per germline. The CDR3 sequence is 14 residues long. The trim removed 8 bases at V and 7 bases at J, leaving 9 bases unmatched.

The V call is TRBV15, the J call TRBJ1-4, with unresolved D. Germline values: CDR1 LNHNV, CDR2 YYDKDF (reference sequence). The CDR3 consists of 15 residues. The ends were cut back, 5 bases at V and 5 bases at J, with 15 bases in the middle. This CDR3 reads CATSSPRALNEKLFF. The CDR3 nucleotides read TGTGCCACCAGCTCACCGCGGGCGTTGAATGAAAAACTGTTTTTT.

The chain employs TRBV18 and TRBJ2-4; 8 nucleotides agree with TRBD2. Germline V lookup: CDR1 KGHSH, CDR2 LQKENI. V lost 3 bases, J lost 8 bases, and 9 bases stayed unmatched. CDR3 length: 15 residues. The chain's CDR3 is CASSPGGAERDIQYF. As DNA, the CDR3 is TGTGCCAGCTCACCCGGGGGGGCCGAAAGAGACATTCAGTACTTC. The full variable domain, rest sourced from reference TRBV18 and TRBJ2-4, is NAGVMQNPRHLVRRRGQEARLRCSPMKGHSHVYWYRQLPEEGLKFMVYLQKENIIDESGMPKERFSAEFPKEGPSILRIQQVVRGDSAAYFCASSPGGAERDIQYFGAGTRLSVL.

In its sample, this clone was seen once. The junction and the germline gene differ at one end; a read error may be behind it. This sequence joins TRBV7-9 and TRBJ1-5; 8 bases fit TRBD1. The CDR3 covers 16 residues. CDR1 and CDR2 (germline): SEHNR, FQNEAQ (reference sequence). The CDR3 DNA is TGTGCCAGCAGCTTTCGGGACAGGTATAGCAATCAGCTCCAGCATTTT. Translating gives CASSFRDRYSNQLQHF.

The gene calls are TRBV7-9 and TRBJ1-1; D not resolved. The V end lost 0 bases, the J end lost 1 base, and 6 bases lay between the germline ends. The CDR3 loop spans 14 amino acids. Germline V CDR1 and CDR2: SEHNR, FQNEAQ (reference sequence). The CDR3 here is CASSLAHPNTEAFF. The CDR3 coding sequence is TGTGCCAGCAGCTTAGCACACCCGAACACTGAAGCTTTCTTT.

The V call is TRBV4-2, the J call TRBJ2-4; TRBD2 matches at 10 bases. Unmatched junction bases numbered 11, after V lost 10 bases and J lost 8 bases. Germline loops: CDR1 LGHNA, CDR2 YNFKEQ. CDR3 length: 14 amino acids. In DNA, the CDR3 is TGTGCCACCGGTCCTAGCGGGAGTTTGGACATTCAGTACTTC. Translating it yields CATGPSGSLDIQYF.

CDR3 residues: CAWSIPGQVLLRNNEQFF. As DNA, the CDR3 is TGTGCCTGGAGTATCCCGGGACAGGTGCTGCTGCGGAACAATGAGCAGTTCTTC. The chain combines TRBV30 with TRBJ2-1, with 8 bases matching TRBD1. The V segment lost 2 bases and the J segment 5 bases; nucleotides outside the gene matches: 17. The CDR3 runs 18 residues. Per germline, CDR1 GTSNPN and CDR2 SVGIG (reference sequence).

The table lists this clone with a few counts. The rearrangement links TRBV27 to TRBJ1-4, with D uncertain. V was pared by 6 bases and J by 3 bases, with 17 bases between. The CDR3 length is 16 residues. Germline V gives CDR1 MNHEY, CDR2 SMNVEV (reference sequence). The CDR3 reads CASSPLPRAANEKLFF. CDR3 nucleotide sequence: TGTGCCAGCAGCCCCCTCCCCCGAGCTGCTAATGAAAAACTGTTTTTT.

The rearrangement joins TRBV27 to TRBJ1-6, with 7 bases that match TRBD1. The CDR3 is made up of 15 amino acids. Trimming took 5 bases from V and 8 from J; bases not matched to a gene: 9. Germline CDR1 MNHEY, CDR2 SMNVEV (reference sequence). CDR3 loop: CASSEKGARYSPLHF. CDR3 nucleotide sequence: TGTGCCAGCAGTGAAAAGGGGGCCCGCTATTCACCCCTCCACTTT.

This clone has just one count. The chain joins TRBV9 to TRBJ2-5; tentatively, D is TRBD2 (5 bases). The CDR3 covers 16 residues. The germline CDR1 and CDR2 sequences are SGDLS and YYNGEE. With 3 bases removed from V and 5 bases from J, the gap between germline ends came to 20 bases. In DNA form, the CDR3 reads TGTGCCAGCAGCGCAGAGGGTGGTGCCCCCTCGGAGACCCAGTACTTC. Amino acid sequence: CASSAEGGAPSETQYF. Together with reference TRBV9 and TRBJ2-5, the CDR3 gives the full variable domain: DSGVTQTPKHLITATGQRVTLRCSPRSGDLSVYWYQQSLDQGLQFLIQYYNGEERAKGNILERFSAQQFPDLHSELNLSSLELGDSALYFCASSAEGGAPSETQYFGPGTRLLVL.

The rearrangement joins TRBV5-1 to TRBJ2-2; 8 bases align to TRBD2. V shed 4 bases, J shed 3 bases, and the junction held 8 bases outside the gene matches. CDR3 length: 16 amino acids. CDR1 and CDR2 from the germline V gene are SGHRS and YFSETQ. CDR3 protein: CASSQKSGGYTGELFF. The CDR3 DNA follows: TGCGCCAGCAGCCAGAAGAGCGGGGGTTACACCGGGGAGCTGTTTTTT.

V usage is TRBV5-6 and J usage is TRBJ2-7; a possible D gene is TRBD2 (5 bases). The CDR3 is 14 amino acids. The germline V gene encodes CDR1 SGHDT and CDR2 YYEEEE. Trimming left V 6 bases short and J 3 bases short, with 16 bases between. For the CDR3, the DNA is TGTGCCAGCACTCGAGCGGTGCCCTTCTACGAGCAGTACTTC. Amino acid sequence: CASTRAVPFYEQYF.

The rearrangement links TRBV2 to TRBJ2-5; unclear D gene. V was clipped by 1 base and J by 4 bases, with 7 bases between them. This CDR3 is 13 amino acids long. Germline-derived CDR1 and CDR2 are SNHLY and FYNNEI. CDR3 in amino acids: CASSEGPGETQYF. CDR3 in DNA: TGTGCCAGCAGTGAAGGTCCCGGAGAGACCCAGTACTTC.

The count of this clone is one. This chain uses TRBV6-1 with TRBJ2-7; 8 nucleotides align to TRBD1. Germline assignment: CDR1 MNHNS and CDR2 SASEGT. The junction had 7 bases not matched to a gene; V was cut back by 6 bases and J by 6 bases. The CDR3 runs 13 residues. The DNA of the CDR3 is TGTGCCAGCAGCCTCGGACAGGGAATCGAGCAGTACTTC. It codes for CASSLGQGIEQYF.

The J gene is TRBJ2-7, the V gene TRBV6-5; 7 bases line up with TRBD1. With V trimmed by 5 bases and J by 2 bases, 6 bases remained unmatched. CDR3 length: 14 residues. The germline gives CDR1 MNHEY, CDR2 SVGAGI. CDR3 amino acids: CASSIGQEAYEQYF. The CDR3 DNA reads as TGTGCCAGCAGTATAGGACAGGAGGCCTACGAGCAGTACTTC.

This chain connects TRBV15 to TRBJ2-7, with TRBD2 identical over 7 bases. The ends lost 0 bases at V and 2 bases at J; junction bases unmatched: 10. Germline CDR1 is LNHNV and CDR2 is YYDKDF (reference sequence). There are 17 residues in the CDR3. CDR3 nucleotides: TGTGCCACCAGCAGAGATATCGGGACTATCGTCGCCTACGAGCAGTACTTC. Translation gives CATSRDIGTIVAYEQYF.

This chain joins TRBV7-9 and TRBJ2-3, with 9 nucleotides matching TRBD2. The junction had 4 bases not matched to a gene; V was cut back by 3 bases and J by 0 bases. This CDR3 spans 16 amino acids. Germline CDR1 and CDR2: SEHNR and FQNEAQ (reference sequence). The CDR3 DNA sequence: TGTGCCAGCAGCTTGTTAGCGGGAGTTAGCACAGATACGCAGTATTTT. Translated: CASSLLAGVSTDTQYF.

This clone was seen more than once but under ten times. The rearrangement links TRBV27 to TRBJ2-1; 12 bases agree with TRBD2. The germline V gene encodes CDR1 MNHEY and CDR2 SMNVEV (reference sequence). V lost 4 bases to trimming and J lost 7 bases; unmatched junction nucleotides: 5. The CDR3 is 15 residues long. The CDR3 spells CASSSTSGGNNEQFF. The DNA for the CDR3 is TGTGCCAGCAGTTCAACTAGCGGGGGGAATAATGAGCAGTTCTTC.

The rearrangement links TRBV2 to TRBJ2-6, with 10 positions matching TRBD1. Germline CDR1 and CDR2: SNHLY and FYNNEI. The CDR3 sequence is 20 residues long. V was pared by 1 base and J by 0 bases, with 9 bases of the junction left unmatched. The CDR3 reads CASSEVTGTGVLSGANVLTF. The CDR3 DNA is TGTGCCAGCAGTGAAGTAACTGGGACAGGGGTTCTCTCTGGGGCCAACGTCCTGACTTTC.

The chain is built from TRBV6-5 and TRBJ2-7, with D maybe TRBD1 (6 bases). V was cut by 4 bases and J by 3 bases, with 16 bases left in between. The CDR3 consists of 15 residues. Germline CDR1 and CDR2: MNHEY and SVGAGI. The CDR3 is CASSLFRDINYEQYF. CDR3 sequence (DNA): TGTGCCAGCAGTTTGTTCCGGGACATAAACTACGAGCAGTACTTC.

A remark on this clone: The DNA is omitted, as the CDR3 cannot be located on it reliably, and the CDR3 follows TCRdb's listing. The rearrangement links TRBV21-1 to TRBJ2-1; the table calls TRBD1, which could not be checked here. TRBV21-1 is tagged as a pseudogene. From its first to its last residue, the CDR3 has 15 amino acids. The CDR3 here is CASGWAKGAVNEQFF.

The V call is TRBV27, the J call TRBJ2-4, with D possibly matching TRBD2 (6 bases). V gave up 5 bases and J gave up 4 bases, with 9 bases separating them. The CDR3 covers 13 residues. Germline V gene sequence: CDR1 MNHEY, CDR2 SMNVEV (reference sequence). The CDR3 coding sequence is TGTGCCAGCAGTGAGCGGGCGAAAAACATTCAGTACTTC. It codes for CASSERAKNIQYF.